The 25 T cell receptor beta chains below were found in one sample sequenced in a study of breast tumors, draining lymph nodes, adjacent tissues. TCRdb re-called the multiplex PCR reads with MiXCR, one entry per CDR3 protein. The sample holds fewer than 90,000 distinct CDR3 sequences, approximately 30% seen once. Samples came from axillary lymph nodes draining the breast cancer. Sequenced: axillary lymph node tissue. The origin of the receptors is a female donor with breast cancer. Some clones in this sample may be carry-over from other donors' samples.

Concerning this clonotype itself: An end of the junction does not agree with germline; a read error may underlie this. The chain has TRBV11-3 and TRBJ2-7; 15 bases fit TRBD2. The CDR3 spans 17 residues. Looked up from germline, CDR1 is SGHNT and CDR2 is YENEEA. The CDR3 coding sequence is TGTGCCGGCAGCTCCGGGACTAGCGGGGGGAGCCCCTACGAGCAGTACTTC. Protein sequence: CAGSSGTSGGSPYEQYF. The full variable domain, completed using reference TRBV11-3 and TRBJ2-7, is EAGVVQSPRYKIIEKKQPVAFWCNPISGHNTLYWYLQNLGQGPELLIRYENEEAVDDSQLPKDRFSAERLKGVDSTLKIQPAELGDSAVYLCAGSSGTSGGSPYEQYFGPGTRLTVT.

Comments on this clonotype: It is likely a read error, because the conserved phenylalanine at the end of the CDR3 is missing. This sequence joins TRBV27 and TRBJ2-7, with TRBD1 matching 8 bases. In germline, CDR1 is MNHEY, CDR2 SMNVEV (reference sequence). The CDR3 covers 18 residues. DNA for the CDR3: TGTGCTAGCAGTTCCTACAGGGGGGCTCGAAGCTTGGGGTACGAGCAGTACCTC. This gives the protein CASSSYRGARSLGYEQYL.

This chain connects TRBV14 to TRBJ1-1; no clear D. Trimming removed 5 bases from V and 5 bases from J, with 15 bases in between. CDR1 is SGHDN and CDR2 is FVKESK in the germline V gene. This CDR3 comprises 14 residues. The CDR3 loop is CASSATVGRTEAFF. CDR3 sequence (DNA): TGTGCCAGCAGCGCCACCGTAGGGCGAACTGAAGCTTTCTTT.

Ten or more counts support this clonotype. The V call is TRBV3-1, the J call TRBJ2-7; tentative D call: TRBD1 (6 bases). Germline V lookup: CDR1 LGHDT, CDR2 YNNKEL (reference sequence). The CDR3 consists of 18 residues. Trimming stripped 2 bases from V and 0 bases from J, with 20 bases between. As DNA, the CDR3 is TGTGCCAGCAGCCAAAGTGAGGGTAGGGGGTTCCCCTCCTACGAGCAGTACTTC. It specifies CASSQSEGRGFPSYEQYF.

This clonotype was counted at least ten times. The genes are TRBV2 and TRBJ2-1; D is perhaps TRBD2 (6 bases). CDR3 length equals 15 residues. The V end lost 6 bases, the J end lost 4 bases, and 16 bases lay between the germline ends. Germline V gene sequence: CDR1 SNHLY, CDR2 FYNNEI. The CDR3 sequence: CASRPLLGGYNEQFF. CDR3 nucleotides: TGTGCCAGCAGGCCCCTACTGGGGGGTTACAATGAGCAGTTCTTC.

This clonotype was observed many times. The rearrangement joins TRBV9 to TRBJ2-2; unclear D gene. The germline CDR1 and CDR2 sequences are SGDLS and YYNGEE. The V gene lost 0 bases and the J gene lost 2 bases, with 8 bases spanning the gap. CDR3 size: 15 residues. The CDR3 is CASSVVDTNTGELFF. In DNA, the CDR3 is TGTGCCAGCAGCGTAGTGGATACTAACACCGGGGAGCTGTTTTTT.

A word on this clonotype: This clone may be a read error of a much larger clone one base away. The chain recombines TRBV18 with TRBJ2-1; D gene uncertain. From germline, CDR1 is KGHSH and CDR2 LQKENI. V shed 4 bases and J shed 2 bases, with 15 bases lying between them. The CDR3 is 16 amino acids. The CDR3 protein is CASSLLAPRAYNEQFF. The CDR3 nucleotides are TGTGCCAGCTCACTACTGGCTCCCCGTGCCTACAATGAGCAGTTCTTC.

V gene TRBV4-3 combines with J gene TRBJ1-4; 8 bases are shared with TRBD1. CDR1 is LGHNA, CDR2 YSLEER, per germline. CDR3 length equals 14 residues. Trimming removed 4 bases from V and 6 bases from J; junction bases left unmatched: 4. The CDR3 here is CASSPGQGDEKLFF. CDR3 nucleotides: TGCGCCAGCAGCCCCGGACAGGGCGATGAAAAACTGTTTTTT.

In its sample, this clonotype was seen many times. The chain links TRBV30 to TRBJ1-6; no clear D gene. CDR3 length: 16 residues. V was cut by 3 bases and J by 0 bases, with 12 bases left in between. Germline V lookup: CDR1 GTSNPN, CDR2 SVGIG (reference sequence). CDR3 sequence: CAWSREGASYNSPLHF. CDR3 nucleotides: TGTGCCTGGAGCAGAGAGGGAGCCTCCTATAATTCACCCCTCCACTTT.

This clonotype was counted ten times or more. The CDR3 bases are TGTGCCAGCAGCTTGGACAGCCCGTCTTCCACAGATACGCAGTATTTT. It is translated as CASSLDSPSSTDTQYF. The chain recombines TRBV7-9 with TRBJ2-3, with D possibly being TRBD1 (6 bases). Germline lookup yields CDR1 SEHNR and CDR2 FQNEAQ (reference sequence). This CDR3 contains 16 residues. V dropped 3 bases and J dropped 2 bases, with 15 bases sitting between them.

This clonotype was seen repeatedly, ten times or more. The rearrangement uses TRBV12-5 and TRBJ2-5; possibly TRBD2 for D (6 bases). The CDR3 runs 12 residues. The V end was cut by 5 bases, the J end by 9 bases, with 13 bases between. Germline V gives CDR1 LGHNT, CDR2 FRNRAP. The CDR3 is CASGPDREPQYF. CDR3 bases: TGTGCTAGTGGTCCCGACCGGGAGCCCCAGTACTTC.

Details on this clonotype: The germline gene is not matched at one end of the junction; a read error may be the cause. The chain employs TRBV7-8 and TRBJ2-7; D tentatively fits TRBD1 or TRBD2 (6 bases each). The CDR3 has 14 residues. CDR1 and CDR2 (germline): SGHVS, FQNEAQ. CDR3 DNA: TGTGCCAGCAGCCTCAGAGGGGGGTCCTACGAGCAGTACTTT. This codes for CASSLRGGSYEQYF.

This clonotype occurred many times. This chain connects TRBV18 to TRBJ2-1; 8 bases are a match to TRBD2. The CDR3 has 14 amino acids. J lost 8 bases, V lost 4 bases, and 7 bases had no gene match. Germline CDR1 and CDR2: KGHSH and LQKENI. For the CDR3, the DNA is TGTGCCAGCTCACTCCTAGCGGGTAGGGATGAGCAGTTCTTC. As protein: CASSLLAGRDEQFF.

This clonotype was recorded many times. One junction end disagrees with the germline gene, perhaps due to a read error. The chain couples TRBV18 to TRBJ2-5; D is unclear. The CDR3 consists of 13 residues. Per the germline V gene, CDR1 is KGHSH and CDR2 is LQKENI. Written as DNA, the CDR3 is TGTGCCACCTCATCGGAGACACAAGAGACCCAGTACTTC. It is translated as CATSSETQETQYF.

This clonotype was seen a few times. Since a much larger clone is just one base distant, this may be a read error. The CDR3, as DNA: TGCAGTGCCCCCCGGACTAGCGGCTACACTGAGCAGTTCTTC. Protein product: CSAPRTSGYTEQFF. This rearrangement joins TRBV20-1 to TRBJ2-1, with TRBD2 identical over 10 bases. The CDR3 totals 14 residues. Looked up from germline, CDR1 is DFQATT and CDR2 is SNEGSKA (reference sequence).

This clonotype has a count of ten or more. J is TRBJ2-7 and V is TRBV6-5; 8 nucleotides match TRBD1. The length of the CDR3 is 15 residues. Per the germline V gene, CDR1 is MNHEY and CDR2 is SVGAGI. With 6 bases clipped from V and 3 bases from J, the junction kept 10 bases outside the gene matches. In DNA form, the CDR3 reads TGTGCCAGCAGCATACTCAGGACAGGGAGCTACGAGCAGTACTTC. Translating gives CASSILRTGSYEQYF.

The V call is TRBV9, the J call TRBJ1-2; 9 bases are a match to TRBD1. Germline loops: CDR1 SGDLS, CDR2 YYNGEE. V lost 3 bases and J lost 12; bases outside the gene matches: 9. The CDR3 length is 13 residues. As DNA, the CDR3 is TGTGCCAGCAGCGGTACAGGGGGCAACGGAAACACCTTC. This codes for CASSGTGGNGNTF.

This clonotype was recorded a few times. V usage is TRBV28 and J usage is TRBJ1-5; TRBD1 is a possible D gene (5 bases). Germline assignment: CDR1 MDHEN and CDR2 SYDVKM. This CDR3 comprises 13 residues. The germline V and J ends were trimmed by 5 bases and 3 bases, with 8 bases remaining between them. The CDR3 loop is CASSTGTNQPQHF. The CDR3 nucleotides read TGTGCCAGCAGTACAGGAACCAATCAGCCCCAGCATTTT. The variable domain in full, completed from reference TRBV28 and TRBJ1-5, reads DVKVTQSSRYLVKRTGEKVFLECVQDMDHENMFWYRQDPGLGLRLIYFSYDVKMKEKGDIPEGYSVSREKKERFSLILESASTNQTSMYLCASSTGTNQPQHFGDGTRLSIL.

CDR3: CSGVDQPQHF. CDR3 in DNA: TGCAGTGGTGTAGATCAGCCCCAGCATTTT. The rearrangement links TRBV20-1 to TRBJ1-5; D ambiguous. Trimming cost V 7 bases and J 5 bases, with 6 bases left between them. CDR1 and CDR2 (germline): DFQATT, SNEGSKA (reference sequence). The CDR3 is made up of 10 amino acids.

The chain combines TRBV2 with TRBJ1-1; 7 positions match TRBD1. The germline gives CDR1 SNHLY, CDR2 FYNNEI. Unmatched junction bases numbered 11, after V lost 7 bases and J lost 6 bases. The CDR3 has 14 residues. The CDR3 is CASKETGKKSEAFF. The CDR3 DNA follows: TGTGCCAGCAAAGAGACAGGGAAAAAGTCTGAAGCTTTCTTT.

This clonotype was observed many times. V usage is TRBV5-5 and J usage is TRBJ2-7; D is ambiguous. The CDR3 consists of 11 residues. Trimming left V 0 bases short and J 2 bases short, with 0 bases between. Germline V gives CDR1 SGHKS, CDR2 YYEKEE (reference sequence). CDR3 sequence reads: CASSLAYEQYF. CDR3 DNA sequence: TGTGCCAGCAGCTTGGCCTACGAGCAGTACTTC.

This clonotype was detected many times. V and J are TRBV7-9 and TRBJ2-7; perhaps TRBD2 as D (6 bases). The CDR3 loop spans 16 amino acids. V was clipped by 1 base and J by 4 bases, with 17 bases between them. Per germline, CDR1 SEHNR and CDR2 FQNEAQ (reference sequence). CDR3 sequence (DNA): TGTGCCAGCAGCTTAGATTCGGGACTGACGATATACGAGCAGTACTTC. It codes for CASSLDSGLTIYEQYF.

This clonotype showed up many times. V is TRBV7-9 and J is TRBJ2-7; 8 bases line up with TRBD2. This CDR3 spans 14 amino acids. With V trimmed by 4 bases and J by 2 bases, 4 bases remained unmatched. Germline assignment: CDR1 SEHNR and CDR2 FQNEAQ (reference sequence). CDR3 nucleotides: TGTGCCAGCAGCTACGGGGGGGCCACCTACGAGCAGTACTTC. Translating gives CASSYGGATYEQYF.

Only a few counts were recorded for this clonotype. This sequence joins TRBV7-3 and TRBJ1-1, with 7 bases that match TRBD1. The J segment lost 0 bases and the V segment lost 6 bases, leaving 7 bases of the junction unmatched. The CDR3 covers 15 residues. Germline V CDR1 and CDR2: SGHTA, FQGTGA. The CDR3 is CASRPGGTVNTEAFF. The CDR3 region has the DNA TGTGCCAGCAGACCAGGGGGGACTGTGAACACTGAAGCTTTCTTT.

Details on this clonotype: Likely a read error: the CDR3 ends without its conserved phenylalanine or tryptophan. This sequence joins TRBV19 and TRBJ1-6, with D uncertain. The CDR3 totals 16 residues. The V gene's germline CDR1 is LNHDA and CDR2 SQIVND (reference sequence). In DNA form, the CDR3 reads TGTGCCAGTAGTATTCGAGGGAGCTCCTATAATTCACCTCTCCACTCT. It specifies CASSIRGSSYNSPLHS.